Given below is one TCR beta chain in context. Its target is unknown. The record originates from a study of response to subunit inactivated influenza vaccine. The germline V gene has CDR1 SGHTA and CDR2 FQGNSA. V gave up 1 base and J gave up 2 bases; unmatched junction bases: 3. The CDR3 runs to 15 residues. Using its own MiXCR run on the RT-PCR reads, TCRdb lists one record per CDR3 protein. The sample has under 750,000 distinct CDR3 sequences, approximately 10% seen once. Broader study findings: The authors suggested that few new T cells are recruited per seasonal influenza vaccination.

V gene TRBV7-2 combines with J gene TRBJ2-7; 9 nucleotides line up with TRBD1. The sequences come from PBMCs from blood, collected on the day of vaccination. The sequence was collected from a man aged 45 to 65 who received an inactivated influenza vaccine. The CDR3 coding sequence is TGTGCCAGCAGCTTAGGGGGACAGGGTCCCTACGAGCAGTACTTC. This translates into CASSLGGQGPYEQYF.